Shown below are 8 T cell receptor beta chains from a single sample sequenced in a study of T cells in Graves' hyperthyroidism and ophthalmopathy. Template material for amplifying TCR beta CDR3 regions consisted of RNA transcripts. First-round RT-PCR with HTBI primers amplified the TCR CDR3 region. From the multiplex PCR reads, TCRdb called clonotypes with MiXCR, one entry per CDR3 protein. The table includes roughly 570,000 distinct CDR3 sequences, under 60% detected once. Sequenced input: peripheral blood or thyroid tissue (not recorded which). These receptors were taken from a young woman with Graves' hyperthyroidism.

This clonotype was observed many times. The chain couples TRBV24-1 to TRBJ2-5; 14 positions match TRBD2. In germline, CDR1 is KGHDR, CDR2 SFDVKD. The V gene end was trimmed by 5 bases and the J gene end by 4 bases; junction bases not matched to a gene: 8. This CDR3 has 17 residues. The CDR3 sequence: CATSAGGLAGGRETQYF. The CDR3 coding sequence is TGTGCCACCAGTGCGGGTGGACTAGCGGGAGGAAGAGAGACCCAGTACTTC.

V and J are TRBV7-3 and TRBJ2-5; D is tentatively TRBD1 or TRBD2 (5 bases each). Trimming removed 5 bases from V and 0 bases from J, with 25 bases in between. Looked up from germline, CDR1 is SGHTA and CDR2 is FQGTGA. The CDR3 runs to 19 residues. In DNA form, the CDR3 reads TGTGCCAGCAGCCCTGACACCGGGGCCTTTTGGGAGTACCAAGAGACCCAGTACTTC. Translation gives CASSPDTGAFWEYQETQYF.

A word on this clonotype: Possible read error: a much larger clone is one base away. The CDR3 sequence is CASSLSSQGVTEASF. The CDR3 nucleotides are TGTGCCAGCAGTTTATCAAGCCAGGGGGTTACTGAAGCTTCCTTT. The chain combines TRBV12-3 or TRBV12-4 with TRBJ1-1; TRBD1 agrees at 7 bases. The CDR3 sequence is 15 residues long.

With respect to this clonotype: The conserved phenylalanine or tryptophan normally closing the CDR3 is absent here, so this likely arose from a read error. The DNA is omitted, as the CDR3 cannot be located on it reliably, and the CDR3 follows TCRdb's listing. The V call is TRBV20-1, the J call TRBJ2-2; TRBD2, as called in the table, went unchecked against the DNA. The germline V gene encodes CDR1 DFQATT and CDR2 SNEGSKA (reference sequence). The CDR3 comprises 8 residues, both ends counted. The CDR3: CSADGGLA.

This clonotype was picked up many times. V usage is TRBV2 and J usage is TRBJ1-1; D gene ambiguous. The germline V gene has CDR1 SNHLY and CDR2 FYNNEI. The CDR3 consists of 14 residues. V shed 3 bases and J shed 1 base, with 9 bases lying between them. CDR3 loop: CASSDLEGNTEAFF. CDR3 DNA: TGTGCCAGCAGTGATTTAGAGGGGAACACTGAAGCTTTCTTT.

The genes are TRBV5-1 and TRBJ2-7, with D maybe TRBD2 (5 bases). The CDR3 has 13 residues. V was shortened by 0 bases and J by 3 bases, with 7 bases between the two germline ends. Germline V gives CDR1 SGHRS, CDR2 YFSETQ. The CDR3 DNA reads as TGCGCCAGCAGCTTGGACGGGATCTACGAGCAGTACTTC. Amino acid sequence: CASSLDGIYEQYF.

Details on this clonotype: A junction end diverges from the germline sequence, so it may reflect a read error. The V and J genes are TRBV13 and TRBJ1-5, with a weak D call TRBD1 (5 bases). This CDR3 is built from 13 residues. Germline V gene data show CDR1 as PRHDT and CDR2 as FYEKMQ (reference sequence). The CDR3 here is CPRAGQGLQPQHF. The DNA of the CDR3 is TGTCCCAGAGCTGGCCAGGGTCTACAGCCCCAGCATTTT.

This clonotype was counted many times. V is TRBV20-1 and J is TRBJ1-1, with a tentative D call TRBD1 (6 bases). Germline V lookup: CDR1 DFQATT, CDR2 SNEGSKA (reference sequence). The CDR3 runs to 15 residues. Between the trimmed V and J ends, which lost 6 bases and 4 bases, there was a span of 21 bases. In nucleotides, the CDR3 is TGCAGTGCGTCCCGCCCCCACAGGGTTGGCACTGAAGCTTTCTTT. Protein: CSASRPHRVGTEAFF.